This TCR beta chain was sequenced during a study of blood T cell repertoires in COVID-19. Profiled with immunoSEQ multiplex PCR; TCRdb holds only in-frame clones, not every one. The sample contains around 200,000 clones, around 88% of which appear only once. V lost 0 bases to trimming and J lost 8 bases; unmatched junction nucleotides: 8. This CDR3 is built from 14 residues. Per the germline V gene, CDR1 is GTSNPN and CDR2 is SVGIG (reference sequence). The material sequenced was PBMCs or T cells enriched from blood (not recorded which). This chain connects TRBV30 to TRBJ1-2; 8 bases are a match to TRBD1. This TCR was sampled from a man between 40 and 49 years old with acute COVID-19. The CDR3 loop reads CAWSVDRGWSGYTF. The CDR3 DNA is TGTGCCTGGAGTGTAGACAGGGGTTGGTCGGGCTACACCTTC. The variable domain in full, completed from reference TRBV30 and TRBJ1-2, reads SQTIHQWPATLVQPVGSPLSLECTVEGTSNPNLYWYRQAAGRGLQLLFYSVGIGQISSEVPQNLSASRPQDRQFILSSKKLLLSDSGFYLCAWSVDRGWSGYTFGSGTRLTVV.